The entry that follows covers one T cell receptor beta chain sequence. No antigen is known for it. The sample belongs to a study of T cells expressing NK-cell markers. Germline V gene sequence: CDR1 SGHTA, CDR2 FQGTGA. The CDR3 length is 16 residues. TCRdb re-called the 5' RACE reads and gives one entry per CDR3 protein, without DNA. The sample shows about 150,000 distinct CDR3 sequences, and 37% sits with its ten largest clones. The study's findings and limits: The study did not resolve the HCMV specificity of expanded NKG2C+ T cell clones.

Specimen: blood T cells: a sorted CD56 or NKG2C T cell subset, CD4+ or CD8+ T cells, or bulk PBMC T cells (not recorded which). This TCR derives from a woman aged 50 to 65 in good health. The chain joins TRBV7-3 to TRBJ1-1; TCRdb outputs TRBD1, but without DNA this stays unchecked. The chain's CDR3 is CASSLQDRGLHTEAFF.